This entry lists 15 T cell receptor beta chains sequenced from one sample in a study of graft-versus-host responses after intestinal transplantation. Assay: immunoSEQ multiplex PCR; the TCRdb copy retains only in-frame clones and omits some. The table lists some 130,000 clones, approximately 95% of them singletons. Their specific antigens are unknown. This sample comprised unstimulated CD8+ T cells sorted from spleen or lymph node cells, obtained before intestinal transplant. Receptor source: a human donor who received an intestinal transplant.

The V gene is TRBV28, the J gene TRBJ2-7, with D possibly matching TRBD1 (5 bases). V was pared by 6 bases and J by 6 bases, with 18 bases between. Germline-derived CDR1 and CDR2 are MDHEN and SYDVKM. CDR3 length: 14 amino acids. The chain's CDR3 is CASSLGERTPEQYF. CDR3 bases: TGTGCCAGCAGCCTAGGGGAAAGGACACCCGAGCAGTACTTC.

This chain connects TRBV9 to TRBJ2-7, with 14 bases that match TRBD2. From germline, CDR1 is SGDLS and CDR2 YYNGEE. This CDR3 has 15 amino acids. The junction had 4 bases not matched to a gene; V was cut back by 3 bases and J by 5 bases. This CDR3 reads CASSGLAGGPNEQYF. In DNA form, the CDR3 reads TGTGCCAGCAGCGGACTAGCGGGAGGGCCTAACGAGCAGTACTTC.

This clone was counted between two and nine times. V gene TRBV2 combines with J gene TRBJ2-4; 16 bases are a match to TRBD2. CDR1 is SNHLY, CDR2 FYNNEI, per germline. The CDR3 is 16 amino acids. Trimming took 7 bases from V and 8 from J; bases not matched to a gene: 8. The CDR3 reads CASKGLAGGKGDIQYF. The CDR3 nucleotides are TGTGCCAGCAAGGGACTAGCGGGAGGGAAGGGGGACATTCAGTACTTC.

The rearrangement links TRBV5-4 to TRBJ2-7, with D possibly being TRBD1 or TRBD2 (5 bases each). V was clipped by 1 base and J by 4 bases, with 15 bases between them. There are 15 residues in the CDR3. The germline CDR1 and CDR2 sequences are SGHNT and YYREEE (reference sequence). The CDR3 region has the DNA TGTGCCAGCAGCTTGATGAAGGGACCCTTATACGAGCAGTACTTC. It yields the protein CASSLMKGPLYEQYF. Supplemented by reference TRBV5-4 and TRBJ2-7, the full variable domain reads ETGVTQSPTHLIKTRGQQVTLRCSSQSGHNTVSWYQQALGQGPQFIFQYYREEENGRGNFPPRFSGLQFPNYSSELNVNALELDDSALYLCASSLMKGPLYEQYFGPGTRLTVT.

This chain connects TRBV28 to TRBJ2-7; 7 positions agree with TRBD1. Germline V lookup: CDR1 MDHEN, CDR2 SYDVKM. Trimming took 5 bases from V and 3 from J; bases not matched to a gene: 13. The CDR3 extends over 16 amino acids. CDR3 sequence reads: CASSAPDRDNFYEQYF. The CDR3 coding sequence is TGTGCCAGCAGTGCCCCCGACAGGGACAATTTCTACGAGCAGTACTTC.

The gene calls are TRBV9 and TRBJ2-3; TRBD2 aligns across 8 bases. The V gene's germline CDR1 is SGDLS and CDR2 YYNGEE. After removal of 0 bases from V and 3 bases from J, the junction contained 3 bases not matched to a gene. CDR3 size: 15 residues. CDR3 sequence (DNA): TGTGCCAGCAGCGTAGTTGGCGGGAGGACAGATACGCAGTATTTT. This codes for CASSVVGGRTDTQYF.

The CDR3 DNA sequence: TGTGCCAGCATGGACATGCCACGGGAAAAACTGTTTTTT. Translated, it gives CASMDMPREKLFF. The chain couples TRBV27 to TRBJ1-4; TRBD1 is a possible D gene (5 bases). The germline V gene encodes CDR1 MNHEY and CDR2 SMNVEV (reference sequence). V shed 7 bases and J shed 8 bases, with 14 bases lying between them. The CDR3 spans 13 residues.

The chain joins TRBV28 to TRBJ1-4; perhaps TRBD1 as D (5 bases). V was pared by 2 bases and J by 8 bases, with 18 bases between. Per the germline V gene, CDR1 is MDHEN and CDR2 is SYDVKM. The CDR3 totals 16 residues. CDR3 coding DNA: TGTGCCAGCAGTTTACGATCCCCCAGCTGGGACGAAAAACTGTTTTTT. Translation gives CASSLRSPSWDEKLFF.

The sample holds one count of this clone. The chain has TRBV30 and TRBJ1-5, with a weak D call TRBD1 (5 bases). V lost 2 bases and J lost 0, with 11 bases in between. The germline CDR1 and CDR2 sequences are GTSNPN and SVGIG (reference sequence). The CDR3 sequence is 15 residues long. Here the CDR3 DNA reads TGTGCCTGGAGTCCTACAGGTTATAGCAATCAGCCCCAGCATTTT. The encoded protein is CAWSPTGYSNQPQHF.

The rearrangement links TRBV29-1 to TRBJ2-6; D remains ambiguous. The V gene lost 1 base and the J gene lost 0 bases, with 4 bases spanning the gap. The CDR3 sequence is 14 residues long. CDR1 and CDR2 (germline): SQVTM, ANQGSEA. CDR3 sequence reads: CSVEVTSGANVLTF. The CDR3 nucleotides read TGCAGCGTTGAAGTTACCTCTGGGGCCAACGTCCTGACTTTC. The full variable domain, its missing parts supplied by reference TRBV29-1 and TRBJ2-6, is SAVISQKPSRDICQRGTSLTIQCQVDSQVTMMFWYRQQPGQSLTLIATANQGSEATYESGFVIDKFPISRPNLTFSTLTVSNMSPEDSSIYLCSVEVTSGANVLTFGAGSRLTVL.

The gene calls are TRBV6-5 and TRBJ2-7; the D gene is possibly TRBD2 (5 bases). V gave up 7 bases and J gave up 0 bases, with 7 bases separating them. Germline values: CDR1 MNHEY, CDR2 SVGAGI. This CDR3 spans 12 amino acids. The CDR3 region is CASIGSSYEQYF. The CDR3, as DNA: TGTGCCAGCATAGGGAGCTCCTACGAGCAGTACTTC.

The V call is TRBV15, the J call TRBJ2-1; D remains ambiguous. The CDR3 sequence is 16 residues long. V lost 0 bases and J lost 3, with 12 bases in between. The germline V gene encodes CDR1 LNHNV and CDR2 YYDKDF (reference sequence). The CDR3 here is CATSREGRQGYNEQFF. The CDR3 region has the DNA TGTGCCACCAGCAGAGAAGGGCGTCAAGGCTACAATGAGCAGTTCTTC.

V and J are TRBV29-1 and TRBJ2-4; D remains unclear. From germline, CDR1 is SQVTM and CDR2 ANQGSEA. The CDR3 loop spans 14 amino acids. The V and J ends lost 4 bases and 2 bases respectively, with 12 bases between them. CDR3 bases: TGCAGCGTTGTCGGTCTGGAGTCCAAAAACATTCAGTACTTC. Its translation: CSVVGLESKNIQYF.

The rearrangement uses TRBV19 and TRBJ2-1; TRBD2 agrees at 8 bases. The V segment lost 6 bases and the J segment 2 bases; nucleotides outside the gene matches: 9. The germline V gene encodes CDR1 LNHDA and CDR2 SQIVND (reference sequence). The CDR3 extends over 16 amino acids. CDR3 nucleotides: TGTGCCAGTAGCCGGGGGGCGGGAGGACCCTACAATGAGCAGTTCTTC. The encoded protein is CASSRGAGGPYNEQFF.

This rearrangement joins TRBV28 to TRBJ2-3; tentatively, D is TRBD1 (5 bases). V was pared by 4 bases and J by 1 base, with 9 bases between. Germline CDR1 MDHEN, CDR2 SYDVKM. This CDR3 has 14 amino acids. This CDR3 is CASSSRQRTDTQYF. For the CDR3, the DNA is TGTGCCAGCAGTTCTCGACAGCGCACAGATACGCAGTATTTT.